This section outlines one T cell receptor (beta chain) sequence together with its context. The antigen is undetermined. This sample stems from a study of blood T cells in healthy people across ages. A second PCR, run for roughly 7 to 11 cycles, used a sample-barcoded 5' primer plus a J-beta primer mix. All cDNA molecules were each tagged by a template-switch adaptor with 12 random nucleotides. TCRdb itself ran the 5' RACE reads through MiXCR, one entry per CDR3 protein. The sample lists under 800,000 distinct CDR3 sequences; 20% to 25% were seen once. The CDR3 is made up of 13 amino acids. V dropped 4 bases and J dropped 7 bases, with 13 bases sitting between them. Germline-derived CDR1 and CDR2 are SGHRS and YFSETQ. Donor samples were obtained from healthy Caucasian individuals from Russia, aged about 6 to 90. The authors extracted at least 6 micrograms of total RNA per sample. Study-level points and caveats: Age showed a roughly linear inverse relationship with TCR beta diversity per million T cells.

J is TRBJ2-3 and V is TRBV5-1; possibly TRBD1 for D (6 bases). The specimen sequenced was blood. The TCR was taken from a man in his sixties or seventies in good health. CDR3 nucleotides: TGCGCCAGCAGCCCCGTAACAGGGTATACGCAGTATTTT. Its translation is CASSPVTGYTQYF.